The TCR beta chain under discussion was sequenced for a study of OX40 agonist ivuxolimab in advanced cancers. With respect to this clone: Its cognate antigen is unknown.

CDR1 and CDR2 (germline): SGHTA, FQGNSA. Trimming cost V 5 bases and J 1 base; bases outside gene matches: 8. This CDR3 contains 18 residues. Sequencing used immunoSEQ multiplex PCR; TCRdb keeps in-frame clones, though not all of them. Among over 25,000 clones listed, 65% to 90% were seen once. Notes on the study in general: CD4+ and CD8+ blood T cells expanded clonally by week 6 at 0.1 to 3.0 mg/kg.

The V and J genes are TRBV7-2 and TRBJ2-6, with TRBD1 matching over 10 bases. This specimen consisted of CD4+ or CD8+ T cells sorted from blood, obtained in a trial of the OX40 agonist ivuxolimab. The TCR was taken from an adult with an advanced solid tumor such as melanoma, head and neck, liver or kidney cancer. In nucleotides, the CDR3 is TGTGCCAGCAGCCCCCGACAGGGGGCGCTTTCTGGGGCCAACGTCCTGACTTTC. This encodes CASSPRQGALSGANVLTF.